This TCR beta chain was documented in a study of blood T cell repertoires in COVID-19 (dated by TCRdb to 2020 to 2022). For context, the study as a whole: Collaborator samples came from the United States, Italy and Spain and covered acute and convalescent phases of COVID-19. Subjects who had been exposed to COVID-19, were actively infected with it, or had recovered from it provided the deeply sampled blood TCRbeta repertoires that made up the dataset. The samples were drawn from the first 160 participants of the ongoing ImmuneRACE study and from about 1,200 subjects provided by 6 global collaborators. HLA class I and class II types, where available, came from metadata supplied by the sample provider rather than from assay-based typing. A de-identified subject ID, COVID-19 status, age in years and sex were almost always included in the sample metadata. A freely available public database, intended as a resource for researchers studying the immune response to SARS-CoV-2, is where the repertoires were released. The material from the prospective study consisted of cDNA or gDNA derived from T cells, B-cell-depleted T cells, or PBMCs. Broader findings and caveats from the paper: The amount of clinical and demographic metadata varied by source and participant and was provided uncurated.

TCRbeta CDR3 regions were amplified from genomic DNA by means of the immunoSEQ Assay, a bias-controlled multiplex PCR. The source study handled its data this way. The number of nucleated cells in each sample was estimated by amplification of reference gene primers within the assay. Sequence reads were collapsed and filtered to measure the absolute abundance of every unique TCRbeta CDR3 rearrangement. Productive Simpson clonality was computed per sample as the square root of Simpson's diversity index over productive rearrangements. This is the immuneACCESS table as TCRdb keeps it, with only in-frame sequences that have V and J called. A part of the clones is gone; compared with another copy, unresolved V genes explain less than half, and the rest is unexplained. V and J calls and clone size are those listed in that table; D and trimming were worked out from the DNA. This sample lists 160,000 or so clones; 75% to 85% were detected once. Clones ranked in the top ten supply roughly 15% of the sample.

The germline V gene supplies CDR1 MNHNS and CDR2 SASEGT. Including cysteine and phenylalanine, the CDR3 has 15 amino acids. CDR3 DNA only is kept here, 45 bases in frame from base 1. The junction carries 14 bases between V and J, which are trimmed by 2 bases and 4 bases respectively. Participants in the prospective study were enrolled through a virtual design, were aged roughly 18 to 95 years, and lived in about two dozen United States geographic areas. Cohort assignment in the prospective study relied on participant-reported clinical history from a screening survey and a study questionnaire. ImmuneRACE Cohort 3 recovered participants were defined by two consecutive negative NP/OP PCR tests, healthcare professional clearance, or symptom resolution. Each participant in the prospective study had whole blood, serum and a nasopharyngeal or oropharyngeal swab collected by mobile phlebotomists. Prospective study participants could optionally give additional blood draws and questionnaires over an approximately 2-month period. Blood samples from the prospective study were shipped frozen or at room temperature prior to DNA extraction.

A note on this clone: The antigen it binds to is not known. Base qualities are missing; no much larger clone stands one base away.

The specimen was PBMCs or T cells enriched from blood (not recorded which). In this chain, TRBV6-1 is recombined with TRBJ1-1; TRBD1 is possibly the D segment (5 matching bases). The TCR was taken from a man in his forties or fifties who had recovered from COVID-19. The CDR3 in this case is CASSELRAGRTEAFF. The DNA sequence is given as TGTGCCAGCAGTGAACTTAGGGCAGGGCGCACTGAAGCTTTCTTT.